This entry lists 2 T cell receptor beta chains sequenced from one sample in a study of cytomegalovirus exposure and HLA in healthy donors. The study ran its PCR with 60 Vbeta and 13 Jbeta primers. Repertoires were generated with immunoSEQ multiplex PCR, while TCRdb's copy carries only in-frame clones and drops some. The sample consists of roughly 100,000 clones, 81% of them appearing once. The sequenced material came from PBMCs. These receptors were taken from a human donor in good health.

The rearrangement joins TRBV7-2 to TRBJ2-7, with TRBD2 identical over 13 bases. The V segment lost 5 bases and the J segment 4 bases; nucleotides outside the gene matches: 5. Germline CDR1 and CDR2: SGHTA and FQGNSA. The CDR3 is 15 amino acids. CDR3 nucleotides: TGTGCCAGCAGCCCGGGACTAGCGGGAAAGTACGAGCAGTACTTC. This encodes CASSPGLAGKYEQYF.

Only one count was recorded for this clone. The chain recombines TRBV10-2 with TRBJ2-7; 10 bases match TRBD1. After removal of 7 bases from V and 4 bases from J, the junction contained 13 bases not matched to a gene. This CDR3 is 16 amino acids long. Germline V gene lookup returns CDR1 WSHSY and CDR2 SAAADI. The CDR3 spells CASNTPPGQGRYEQYF. In DNA, the CDR3 is TGCGCCAGCAACACCCCTCCGGGACAGGGGCGGTACGAGCAGTACTTC.